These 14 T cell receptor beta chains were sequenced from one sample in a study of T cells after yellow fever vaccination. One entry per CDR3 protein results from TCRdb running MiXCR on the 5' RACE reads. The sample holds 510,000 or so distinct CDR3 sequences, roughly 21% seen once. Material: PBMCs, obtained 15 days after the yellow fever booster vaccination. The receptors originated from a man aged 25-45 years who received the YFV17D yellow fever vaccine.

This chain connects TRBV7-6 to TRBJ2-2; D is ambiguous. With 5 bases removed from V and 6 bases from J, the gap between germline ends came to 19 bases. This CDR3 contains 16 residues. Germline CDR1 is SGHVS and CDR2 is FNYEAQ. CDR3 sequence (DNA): TGTGCCAGCAGCGGTAGACGGACCCGCTGGTCCGGGGAGCTGTTTTTT. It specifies CASSGRRTRWSGELFF. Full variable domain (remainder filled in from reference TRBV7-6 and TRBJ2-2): GAGVSQSPRYKVTKRGQDVALRCDPISGHVSLYWYRQALGQGPEFLTYFNYEAQQDKSGLPNDRFSAERPEGSISTLTIQRTEQRDSAMYRCASSGRRTRWSGELFFGEGSRLTVL.

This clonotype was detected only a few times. The CDR3 DNA is TGTGCCAGCAGTGCGACTAGCGGGAGGGCCGACACCGGGGAGCTGTTTTTT. Translated: CASSATSGRADTGELFF. This rearrangement joins TRBV2 to TRBJ2-2, with 14 bases matching TRBD2. The CDR3 consists of 17 residues. In germline, CDR1 is SNHLY, CDR2 FYNNEI. With V trimmed by 4 bases and J by 3 bases, 4 bases remained unmatched.

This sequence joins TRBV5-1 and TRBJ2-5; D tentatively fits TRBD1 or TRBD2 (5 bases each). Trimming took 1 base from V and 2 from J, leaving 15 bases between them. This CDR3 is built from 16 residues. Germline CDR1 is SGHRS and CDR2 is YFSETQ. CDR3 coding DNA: TGCGCCAGCAGCTTGCATTCCGGGACGCCGCAAGAGACCCAGTACTTC. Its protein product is CASSLHSGTPQETQYF. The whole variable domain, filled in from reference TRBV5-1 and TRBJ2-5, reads KAGVTQTPRYLIKTRGQQVTLSCSPISGHRSVSWYQQTPGQGLQFLFEYFSETQRNKGNFPGRFSGRQFSNSRSEMNVSTLELGDSALYLCASSLHSGTPQETQYFGPGTRLLVL.

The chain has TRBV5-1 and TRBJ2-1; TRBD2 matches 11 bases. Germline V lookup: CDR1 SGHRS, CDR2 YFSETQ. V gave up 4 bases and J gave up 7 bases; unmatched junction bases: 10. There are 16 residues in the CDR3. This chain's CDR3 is CASSHHSGRAWNEQFF. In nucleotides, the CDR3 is TGCGCCAGCAGCCATCATAGCGGGAGGGCCTGGAATGAGCAGTTCTTC. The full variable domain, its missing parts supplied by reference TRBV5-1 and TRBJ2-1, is KAGVTQTPRYLIKTRGQQVTLSCSPISGHRSVSWYQQTPGQGLQFLFEYFSETQRNKGNFPGRFSGRQFSNSRSEMNVSTLELGDSALYLCASSHHSGRAWNEQFFGPGTRLTVL.

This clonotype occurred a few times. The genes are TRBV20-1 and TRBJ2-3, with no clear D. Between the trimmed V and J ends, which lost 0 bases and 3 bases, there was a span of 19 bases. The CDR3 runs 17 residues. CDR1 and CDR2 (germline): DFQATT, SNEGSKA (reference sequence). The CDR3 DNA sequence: TGCAGTGCTAGAGATAAAGTAGCTAGGTCTTTTACAGATACGCAGTATTTT. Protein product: CSARDKVARSFTDTQYF.

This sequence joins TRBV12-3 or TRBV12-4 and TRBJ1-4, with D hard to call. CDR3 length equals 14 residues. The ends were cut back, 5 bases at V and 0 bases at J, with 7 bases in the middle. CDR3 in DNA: TGTGCCAGCAGTCGGAGCGCAACTAATGAAAAACTGTTTTTT. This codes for CASSRSATNEKLFF.

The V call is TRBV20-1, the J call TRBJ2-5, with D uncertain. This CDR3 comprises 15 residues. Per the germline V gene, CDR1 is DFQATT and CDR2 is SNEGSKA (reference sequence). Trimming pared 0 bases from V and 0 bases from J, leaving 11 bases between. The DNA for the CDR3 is TGCAGTGCTAGAGATCTTCGGAAGTACCAAGAGACCCAGTACTTC. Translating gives CSARDLRKYQETQYF.

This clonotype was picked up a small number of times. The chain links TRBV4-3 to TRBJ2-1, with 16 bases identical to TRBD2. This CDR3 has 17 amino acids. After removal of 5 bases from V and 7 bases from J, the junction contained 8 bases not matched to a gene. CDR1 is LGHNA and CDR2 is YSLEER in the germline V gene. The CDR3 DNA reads TGCGCCAGCAGCTCGGGACTAGCGGGAGGGACGGGTAATGAGCAGTTCTTC. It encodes CASSSGLAGGTGNEQFF.

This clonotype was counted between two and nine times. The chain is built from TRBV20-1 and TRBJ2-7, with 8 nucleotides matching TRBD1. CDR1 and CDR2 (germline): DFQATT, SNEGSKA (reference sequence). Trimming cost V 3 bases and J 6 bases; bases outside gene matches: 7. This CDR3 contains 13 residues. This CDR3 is CSARAQGEVEQYF. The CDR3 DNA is TGCAGTGCTAGGGCACAGGGGGAGGTCGAGCAGTACTTC.

DNA for the CDR3: TGTGCCGGAACTACAGGGGTCAACACCGGGGAGCTGTTTTTT. Its translation is CAGTTGVNTGELFF. This sequence joins TRBV6-2 or TRBV6-3 and TRBJ2-2, with 7 bases lining up with TRBD1. CDR1 and CDR2 from the germline V gene are MNHEY and SVGEGT. The CDR3 length is 14 residues. Unmatched junction bases numbered 8, after V lost 11 bases and J lost 2 bases.

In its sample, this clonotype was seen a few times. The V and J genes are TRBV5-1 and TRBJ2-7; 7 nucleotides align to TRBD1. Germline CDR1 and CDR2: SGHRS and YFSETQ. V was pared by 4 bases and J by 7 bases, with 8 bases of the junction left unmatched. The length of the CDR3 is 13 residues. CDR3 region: CASSGGQTGEQYF. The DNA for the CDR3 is TGCGCCAGCAGCGGGGGACAGACGGGGGAGCAGTACTTC.

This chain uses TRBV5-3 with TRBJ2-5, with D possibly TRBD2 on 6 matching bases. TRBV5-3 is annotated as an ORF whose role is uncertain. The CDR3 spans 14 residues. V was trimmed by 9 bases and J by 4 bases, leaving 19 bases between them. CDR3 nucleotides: TGTGCCATCGGCCCGGGGGTGGGGAGAGAGACCCAGTACTTC. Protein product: CAIGPGVGRETQYF.

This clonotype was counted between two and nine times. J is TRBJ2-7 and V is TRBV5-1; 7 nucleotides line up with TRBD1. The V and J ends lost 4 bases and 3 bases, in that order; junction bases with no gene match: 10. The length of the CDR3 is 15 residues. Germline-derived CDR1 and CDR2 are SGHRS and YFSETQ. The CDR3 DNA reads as TGCGCCAGCAGCCACCGGGACAGATGGGACTACGAGCAGTACTTC. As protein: CASSHRDRWDYEQYF.

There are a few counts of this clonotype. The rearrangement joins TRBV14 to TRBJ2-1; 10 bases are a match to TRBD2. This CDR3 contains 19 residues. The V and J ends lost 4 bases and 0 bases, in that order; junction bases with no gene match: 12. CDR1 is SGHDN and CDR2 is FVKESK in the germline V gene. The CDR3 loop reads CASSPTGVAGGSSYNEQFF. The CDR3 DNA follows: TGTGCCAGCAGCCCAACGGGGGTAGCGGGAGGAAGCTCCTACAATGAGCAGTTCTTC.